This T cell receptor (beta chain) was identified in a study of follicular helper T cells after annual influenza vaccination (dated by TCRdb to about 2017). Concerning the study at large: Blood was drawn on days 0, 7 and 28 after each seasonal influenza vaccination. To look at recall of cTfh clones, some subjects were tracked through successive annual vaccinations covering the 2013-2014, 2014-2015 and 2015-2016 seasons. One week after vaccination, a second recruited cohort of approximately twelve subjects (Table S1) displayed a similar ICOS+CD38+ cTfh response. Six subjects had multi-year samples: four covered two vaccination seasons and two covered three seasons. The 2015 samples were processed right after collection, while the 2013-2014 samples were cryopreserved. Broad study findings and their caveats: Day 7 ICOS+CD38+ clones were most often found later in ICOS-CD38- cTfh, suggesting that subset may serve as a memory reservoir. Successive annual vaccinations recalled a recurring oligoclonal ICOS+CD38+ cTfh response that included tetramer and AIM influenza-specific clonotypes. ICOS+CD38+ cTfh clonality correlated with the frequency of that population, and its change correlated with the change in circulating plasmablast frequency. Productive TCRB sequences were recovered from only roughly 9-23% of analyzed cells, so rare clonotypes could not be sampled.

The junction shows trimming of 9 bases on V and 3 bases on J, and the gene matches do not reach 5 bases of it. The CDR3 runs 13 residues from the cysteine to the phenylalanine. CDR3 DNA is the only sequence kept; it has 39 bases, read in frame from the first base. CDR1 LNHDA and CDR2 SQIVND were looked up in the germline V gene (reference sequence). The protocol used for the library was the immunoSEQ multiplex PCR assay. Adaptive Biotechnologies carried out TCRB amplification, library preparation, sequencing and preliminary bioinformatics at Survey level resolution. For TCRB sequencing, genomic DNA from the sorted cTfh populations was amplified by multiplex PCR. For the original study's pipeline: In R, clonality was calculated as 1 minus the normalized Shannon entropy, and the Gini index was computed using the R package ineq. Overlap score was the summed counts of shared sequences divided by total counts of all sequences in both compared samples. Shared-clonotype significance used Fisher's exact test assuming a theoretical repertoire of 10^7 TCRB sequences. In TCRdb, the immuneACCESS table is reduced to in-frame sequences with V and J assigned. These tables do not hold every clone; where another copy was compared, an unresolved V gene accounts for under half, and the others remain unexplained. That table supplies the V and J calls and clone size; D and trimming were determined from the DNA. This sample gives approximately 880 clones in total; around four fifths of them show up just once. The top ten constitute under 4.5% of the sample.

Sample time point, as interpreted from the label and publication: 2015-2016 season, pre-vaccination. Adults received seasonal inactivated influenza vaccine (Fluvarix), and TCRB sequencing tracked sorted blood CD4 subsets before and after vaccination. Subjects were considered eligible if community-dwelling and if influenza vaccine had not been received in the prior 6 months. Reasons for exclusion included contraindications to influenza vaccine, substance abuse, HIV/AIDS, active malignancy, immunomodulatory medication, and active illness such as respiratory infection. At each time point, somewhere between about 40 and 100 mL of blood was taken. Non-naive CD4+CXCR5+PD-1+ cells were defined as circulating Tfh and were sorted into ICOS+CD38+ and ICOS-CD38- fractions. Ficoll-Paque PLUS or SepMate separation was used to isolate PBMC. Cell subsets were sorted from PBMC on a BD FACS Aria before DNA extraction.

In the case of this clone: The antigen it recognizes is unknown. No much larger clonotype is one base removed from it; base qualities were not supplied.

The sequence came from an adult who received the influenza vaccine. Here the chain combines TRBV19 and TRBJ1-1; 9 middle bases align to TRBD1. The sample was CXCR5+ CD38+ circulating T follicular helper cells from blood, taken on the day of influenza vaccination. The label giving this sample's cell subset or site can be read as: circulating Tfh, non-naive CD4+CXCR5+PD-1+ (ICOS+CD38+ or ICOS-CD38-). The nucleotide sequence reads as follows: TGTGCCAGCTGCCGGGACAGGGACACTGAAGCTTTCTTT. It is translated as CASCRDRDTEAFF. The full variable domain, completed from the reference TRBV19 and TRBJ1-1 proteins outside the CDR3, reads DGGITQSPKYLFRKEGQNVTLSCEQNLNHDAMYWYRQDPGQGLRLIYYSQIVNDFQKGDIAEGYSVSREKKESFPLTVTSAQKNPTAFYLCASCRDRDTEAFFGQGTRLTVV.